This passage covers 27 T cell receptor beta chains from one sample sequenced in a study of siplizumab effects on memory and regulatory T cells. Repertoires were generated with immunoSEQ multiplex PCR, while TCRdb's copy carries only in-frame clones and drops some. The sample has 60,000 or so clones, approximately 93% seen once. Source material: CD8+ T cells sorted from blood. Receptor source: a human donor in good health.

This rearrangement joins TRBV7-5 to TRBJ1-3; the table names TRBD1, a call not compared with the DNA. TRBV7-5 is an annotated pseudogene. This CDR3 is built from 20 residues. The CDR3 reads CAVITRFMTQGNPSGNTIYF. DNA of the CDR3: TGTGCCGTTATCACCCGCTTTATGACACAGGGAAACCCCTCTGGAAACACCATATATTTT.

The chain carries TRBV27 and TRBJ2-3; TRBD2 might be the D (6 bases). The V end was cut by 5 bases, the J end by 5 bases, with 11 bases between. The CDR3 is 13 residues long. CDR1 and CDR2 from the germline V gene are MNHEY and SMNVEV (reference sequence). The CDR3 coding sequence is TGTGCCAGCAGTGGACTAAGTGGAGATACGCAGTATTTT. Protein product: CASSGLSGDTQYF.

The chain employs TRBV30 and TRBJ2-1; D possibly corresponds to TRBD2 (6 bases). The V gene's germline CDR1 is GTSNPN and CDR2 SVGIG (reference sequence). V gave up 0 bases and J gave up 8 bases, with 17 bases separating them. This CDR3 spans 15 amino acids. The CDR3 is CAWSVQAGLNDEQFF. DNA for the CDR3: TGTGCCTGGAGTGTACAGGCGGGACTGAACGATGAGCAGTTCTTC. The variable domain in full, completed from reference TRBV30 and TRBJ2-1, reads SQTIHQWPATLVQPVGSPLSLECTVEGTSNPNLYWYRQAAGRGLQLLFYSVGIGQISSEVPQNLSASRPQDRQFILSSKKLLLSDSGFYLCAWSVQAGLNDEQFFGPGTRLTVL.

The V and J genes are TRBV7-6 and TRBJ2-1, with D tentatively TRBD1 or TRBD2 (5 bases each). The CDR3 is made up of 15 amino acids. Germline assignment: CDR1 SGHVS and CDR2 FNYEAQ. The germline V and J ends were trimmed by 5 bases and 3 bases, with 14 bases remaining between them. The CDR3 protein is CASSGSGTNYNEQFF. Here the CDR3 DNA reads TGTGCCAGCAGCGGATCCGGGACGAACTACAATGAGCAGTTCTTC.

V gene TRBV5-6 combines with J gene TRBJ2-7; TRBD2 matches at 8 bases. J lost 6 bases, V lost 4 bases, and 3 bases had no gene match. Per the germline V gene, CDR1 is SGHDT and CDR2 is YYEEEE. This CDR3 has 12 amino acids. The CDR3 nucleotides are TGTGCCAGCAGCCCAACTAGCGGCGAGCAGTACTTC. It codes for CASSPTSGEQYF.

V and J are TRBV29-1 and TRBJ2-6, with D hard to call. Germline CDR1 is SQVTM and CDR2 is ANQGSEA. This CDR3 is 13 amino acids long. V lost 4 bases to trimming and J lost 0 bases, with 4 bases between them. The CDR3 DNA reads TGCAGCGTTGTGGACTCTGGGGCCAACGTCCTGACTTTC. This gives the protein CSVVDSGANVLTF.

J is TRBJ2-1 and V is TRBV19, with D uncertain. V lost 5 bases to trimming and J lost 8 bases, with 16 bases between them. Germline V gene data show CDR1 as LNHDA and CDR2 as SQIVND (reference sequence). There are 14 residues in the CDR3. The CDR3 loop is CASSFVTPSDEQFF. The CDR3 DNA reads as TGTGCCAGTAGTTTTGTGACCCCCTCCGATGAGCAGTTCTTC.

The chain links TRBV2 to TRBJ2-6; TRBD1 matches at 9 bases. Trimming cost V 11 bases and J 0 bases; bases outside gene matches: 11. CDR3 size: 17 residues. CDR1 is SNHLY, CDR2 FYNNEI, per germline. The CDR3: CAETWDRVTSGANVLTF. CDR3 nucleotides: TGTGCCGAAACCTGGGACAGGGTTACCTCTGGGGCCAACGTCCTGACTTTC. The full variable domain, rest sourced from reference TRBV2 and TRBJ2-6, is EPEVTQTPSHQVTQMGQEVILRCVPISNHLYFYWYRQILGQKVEFLVSFYNNEISEKSEIFDDQFSVERPDGSNFTLKIRSTKLEDSAMYFCAETWDRVTSGANVLTFGAGSRLTVL.

The chain is built from TRBV7-6 and TRBJ1-1, with 8 bases matching TRBD1. The CDR3 has 15 residues. Germline-derived CDR1 and CDR2 are SGHVS and FNYEAQ. Unmatched junction bases numbered 6, after V lost 5 bases and J lost 1 base. The CDR3 DNA follows: TGTGCCAGCAGCATAGACAGGGGAAGGAACACTGAAGCTTTCTTT. Translated, it gives CASSIDRGRNTEAFF. The full variable domain, completed using reference TRBV7-6 and TRBJ1-1, is GAGVSQSPRYKVTKRGQDVALRCDPISGHVSLYWYRQALGQGPEFLTYFNYEAQQDKSGLPNDRFSAERPEGSISTLTIQRTEQRDSAMYRCASSIDRGRNTEAFFGQGTRLTVV.

This chain connects TRBV6-6 to TRBJ2-7; D might be TRBD1 or TRBD2, each matching 5 bases. V dropped 5 bases and J dropped 2 bases, with 13 bases sitting between them. In germline, CDR1 is MNHNY, CDR2 SVGAGI (reference sequence). The CDR3 has 14 amino acids. In nucleotides, the CDR3 is TGTGCCAGCAGTCACCGGGACGGTCCCTACGAGCAGTACTTC. Translated: CASSHRDGPYEQYF.

This chain links TRBV30 with TRBJ2-7, with D unresolved. Germline loops: CDR1 GTSNPN, CDR2 SVGIG (reference sequence). The CDR3 loop spans 14 amino acids. V lost 2 bases, J lost 2 bases, and 13 bases lay in between. The CDR3 DNA reads as TGTGCCTGGAGTATGTCGGGTAAGACCTACGAGCAGTACTTC. It is translated as CAWSMSGKTYEQYF.

This chain links TRBV7-9 with TRBJ1-4; 7 positions agree with TRBD1. Germline lookup yields CDR1 SEHNR and CDR2 FQNEAQ (reference sequence). This CDR3 contains 15 residues. With 5 bases clipped from V and 4 bases from J, the junction kept 7 bases outside the gene matches. The CDR3 sequence: CASSPWRDSNEKLFF. The CDR3 coding sequence is TGTGCCAGCAGCCCTTGGCGGGACAGTAATGAAAAACTGTTTTTT.

This clone was recorded once. This sequence joins TRBV11-2 and TRBJ2-1; 10 bases align to TRBD2. V trimming: 7 bases; J trimming: 4 bases; junction bases outside the gene matches: 10. Germline CDR1 is SGHAT and CDR2 is FQNNGV. CDR3 length: 16 amino acids. This CDR3 reads CASTPPSGRVYNEQFF. The CDR3 region has the DNA TGTGCCAGCACTCCGCCCAGCGGGAGGGTGTACAATGAGCAGTTCTTC. Full variable domain (rest looked up from reference TRBV11-2 and TRBJ2-1): EAGVAQSPRYKIIEKRQSVAFWCNPISGHATLYWYQQILGQGPKLLIQFQNNGVVDDSQLPKDRFSAERLKGVDSTLKIQPAKLEDSAVYLCASTPPSGRVYNEQFFGPGTRLTVL.

The chain joins TRBV7-2 to TRBJ2-1, with D unclear. Germline V gene sequence: CDR1 SGHTA, CDR2 FQGNSA. Between the trimmed V and J ends, which lost 3 bases and 8 bases, there was a span of 11 bases. The CDR3 is 13 amino acids. The CDR3 DNA reads as TGTGCCAGCAGCTTCGACGTTGGGGATGAGCAGTTCTTC. Translated, it gives CASSFDVGDEQFF.

The chain recombines TRBV28 with TRBJ1-5; 7 nucleotides agree with TRBD1. Germline CDR1 is MDHEN and CDR2 is SYDVKM. After removal of 5 bases from V and 3 bases from J, the junction contained 4 bases not matched to a gene. The length of the CDR3 is 14 residues. CDR3 residues: CASSPTGTNQPQHF. The CDR3 nucleotides read TGTGCCAGCAGTCCGACAGGGACCAATCAGCCCCAGCATTTT. The full variable domain, its missing parts supplied by reference TRBV28 and TRBJ1-5, is DVKVTQSSRYLVKRTGEKVFLECVQDMDHENMFWYRQDPGLGLRLIYFSYDVKMKEKGDIPEGYSVSREKKERFSLILESASTNQTSMYLCASSPTGTNQPQHFGDGTRLSIL.

This clone was detected a few times. The chain combines TRBV19 with TRBJ2-2; D remains ambiguous. Germline CDR1 reads LNHDA; CDR2 reads SQIVND (reference sequence). The CDR3 sequence is 11 residues long. The ends were cut back, 6 bases at V and 6 bases at J, with 5 bases in the middle. CDR3 region: CASRTAGELFF. CDR3 in DNA: TGTGCCAGTAGAACGGCCGGGGAGCTGTTTTTT.

The chain combines TRBV6-6 with TRBJ1-1, with 7 bases aligning to TRBD1. Germline V gene data show CDR1 as MNHNY and CDR2 as SVGAGI (reference sequence). The CDR3 is 14 residues long. J was trimmed by 6 bases and V by 0 bases; bases with no gene match: 4. CDR3 bases: TGTGCCAGCAGTTACTCTCCCAGGGGGGCTGAAGCTTTCTTT. Amino acid sequence: CASSYSPRGAEAFF.

The chain employs TRBV7-2 and TRBJ2-5; D uncertain. The V gene lost 1 base and the J gene lost 5 bases, with 11 bases spanning the gap. The germline V gene encodes CDR1 SGHTA and CDR2 FQGNSA. The CDR3 is 14 amino acids. The DNA for the CDR3 is TGTGCCAGCAGCTTAGATGTTACAGTGGAGACCCAGTACTTC. It codes for CASSLDVTVETQYF.

This rearrangement joins TRBV7-3 to TRBJ2-6; the D call may be TRBD1 or TRBD2 (5 bases each). The V end lost 2 bases, the J end lost 2 bases, and 7 bases lay between the germline ends. The CDR3 runs to 15 residues. CDR1 is SGHTA and CDR2 is FQGTGA in the germline V gene. The CDR3: CASSLGGTGANVLTF. As DNA, the CDR3 is TGTGCCAGCAGCTTAGGGGGAACTGGGGCCAACGTCCTGACTTTC.

This clone was seen only once. The chain links TRBV10-3 to TRBJ1-1; tentative D call: TRBD1 (6 bases). The V gene's germline CDR1 is ENHRY and CDR2 SYGVKD. Trimming cost V 0 bases and J 1 base, with 9 bases left between them. The CDR3 covers 15 residues. The CDR3: CAISESQGRNTEAFF. DNA of the CDR3: TGTGCCATCAGTGAGTCTCAGGGGAGGAACACTGAAGCTTTCTTT.

Notes on this clone: The germline gene is not matched at one end of the junction; a read error may be the cause. The chain joins TRBV18 to TRBJ2-5, with 12 bases matching TRBD2. Germline loops: CDR1 KGHSH, CDR2 LQKENI. The CDR3 contains 16 residues. The CDR3 is CASSPATSGRAETQYF. CDR3 DNA: TGTGCCAGCTCACCTGCGACTAGCGGGAGAGCAGAGACTCAGTACTTC. Together with reference TRBV18 and TRBJ2-5, the CDR3 gives the full variable domain: NAGVMQNPRHLVRRRGQEARLRCSPMKGHSHVYWYRQLPEEGLKFMVYLQKENIIDESGMPKERFSAEFPKEGPSILRIQQVVRGDSAAYFCASSPATSGRAETQYFGPGTRLLVL.

The genes are TRBV7-3 and TRBJ2-1; 8 bases are a match to TRBD2. This CDR3 spans 16 amino acids. CDR1 is SGHTA and CDR2 is FQGTGA in the germline V gene. After removal of 5 bases from V and 8 bases from J, the junction contained 14 bases not matched to a gene. CDR3 DNA: TGTGCCAGCAGCCGCTCTGGGGGGACTAGTGGCGATGAGCAGTTCTTC. It yields the protein CASSRSGGTSGDEQFF.

The table lists this clone with a few counts. V gene TRBV10-3 combines with J gene TRBJ2-1, with 11 bases matching TRBD2. Germline loops: CDR1 ENHRY, CDR2 SYGVKD. The CDR3 has 16 residues. Unmatched junction bases numbered 6, after V lost 2 bases and J lost 6 bases. DNA for the CDR3: TGTGCCATCAGTGAGCCGACTAGCGGGGTGCCCAATGAGCAGTTCTTC. This sequence encodes CAISEPTSGVPNEQFF.

A few counts support this clone. V is TRBV29-1 and J is TRBJ1-1, with no clear D. CDR1 SQVTM and CDR2 ANQGSEA come from the germline V gene. Trimming cost V 7 bases and J 8 bases, with 14 bases left between them. CDR3 length: 11 amino acids. CDR3: CSAEGDREAFF. CDR3 nucleotides: TGCAGCGCCGAGGGAGATCGGGAAGCTTTCTTT.

The chain has TRBV14 and TRBJ2-7, with D uncertain. Germline CDR1 and CDR2: SGHDN and FVKESK. This CDR3 is 16 amino acids long. The V and J ends lost 0 bases and 0 bases respectively, with 12 bases between them. The CDR3 DNA is TGTGCCAGCAGCCAAGAACTCGACGGCCCCTCCTACGAGCAGTACTTC. Translation gives CASSQELDGPSYEQYF.

V gene TRBV5-1 combines with J gene TRBJ2-1; no clear D. V gave up 2 bases and J gave up 7 bases, with 4 bases separating them. CDR3 length: 11 amino acids. CDR1 and CDR2 from the germline V gene are SGHRS and YFSETQ. CDR3 sequence: CASSFTNEQFF. Here the CDR3 DNA reads TGCGCCAGCAGCTTCACTAATGAGCAGTTCTTC. Variable domain in full (rest from reference TRBV5-1 and TRBJ2-1): KAGVTQTPRYLIKTRGQQVTLSCSPISGHRSVSWYQQTPGQGLQFLFEYFSETQRNKGNFPGRFSGRQFSNSRSEMNVSTLELGDSALYLCASSFTNEQFFGPGTRLTVL.

This clone occurred once. The chain links TRBV6-5 to TRBJ2-2, with no clear D. With 4 bases removed from V and 0 bases from J, the gap between germline ends came to 9 bases. The CDR3 sequence is 15 residues long. Germline lookup yields CDR1 MNHEY and CDR2 SVGAGI. The DNA of the CDR3 is TGTGCCAGCAGTTTGTGGCGGACGAACACCGGGGAGCTGTTTTTT. Encoded protein: CASSLWRTNTGELFF.